The clone carrying this T cell receptor (beta chain) was detected many times. The antigen is not known. The CDR3 is made up of 13 amino acids. Trimming pared 0 bases from V and 3 bases from J, leaving 5 bases between. CDR1 SQVTM and CDR2 ANQGSEA come from the germline V gene. The sample originates from a study of naive and memory T cell subsets. Study-wide results and limits: This RNA-based method may be sensitive to activation-related transcript changes.

The library had UMIs added by 3' ligation of an oligonucleotide to TCR cDNA. Amplification of ligated cDNA took four PCR rounds with SP2 and nested alpha and beta constant primers. TCRdb called the UMI-ligation and nested PCR reads again in MiXCR, with one record for every CDR3 protein. Of some 25,000 distinct CDR3 sequences listed, 5.2% are singletons. Specimen: blood. This rearrangement joins TRBV29-1 to TRBJ2-2; D gene ambiguous. This TCR derives from an adult in good health. This CDR3 reads CSVEDNHTGELFF. The CDR3 bases are TGCAGCGTTGAAGATAATCACACCGGGGAGCTGTTTTTT.